The sequence of this T cell receptor beta chain was determined in a study of Ad26.COV2.S vaccination and SARS-CoV-2 variants. Study findings and constraints: Participants in the vaccine arm had higher spike-specific TCR breadth; placebo recipients had lower. Quantification of TCR breadth and depth may have yielded underestimates of total T cell responses. Those who received vaccine or placebo ended up with similar non-spike TCR breadth. Spike-specific CD8+ and CD4+ T cell responses reportedly showed substantial breadth after vaccination.

The CDR3 extends over 14 amino acids. Germline V gene data show CDR1 as ENHRY and CDR2 as SYGVKD. V shed 3 bases, J shed 6 bases, and the junction held 1 base outside the gene matches. Only in-frame clones appear in the TCRdb table, and some are missing; sequencing was by immunoSEQ multiplex PCR. This table has roughly 100,000 clones, roughly 75% appearing once. As regards this clone: Its target is unknown.

The sample was peripheral blood, taken after recovery from COVID-19. This receptor was taken from a human donor who had recovered from COVID-19. J is TRBJ1-6 and V is TRBV10-3; TRBD1 matches 8 bases. The CDR3 loop reads CAISEGTGNSPLHF. CDR3 bases: TGTGCCATCAGTGAAGGGACAGGTAATTCACCCCTCCACTTT.